The 32 T cell receptor beta chains given below trace back to one sample, sequenced in a study of blood T cell repertoires in COVID-19. Profiling relied on immunoSEQ multiplex PCR, and the TCRdb table lists in-frame clones only, not all of them. The table shows 95,000 to 150,000 clones, with around four fifths occurring only once. The sequenced material came from peripheral blood. The receptors originated from a man aged 55 to 70 with acute or convalescent COVID-19.

This sequence joins TRBV11-2 and TRBJ1-1; D perhaps matches TRBD1 (6 bases). CDR1 and CDR2 (germline): SGHAT, FQNNGV. Trimming pared 1 base from V and 4 bases from J, leaving 13 bases between. There are 15 residues in the CDR3. Here the CDR3 reads CASSLGQGRSTEAFF. CDR3 DNA: TGTGCCAGCAGCTTAGGGCAGGGGCGATCCACTGAAGCTTTCTTT.

J is TRBJ1-2 and V is TRBV4-1; no clear D. The CDR3 runs to 15 residues. The germline CDR1 and CDR2 sequences are MGHRA and YSYEKL. Trimming took off 2 bases at V and 8 bases at J, with 18 bases between the two ends. The CDR3 coding sequence is TGCGCCAGCAGCCAACCGATGGGAGGGAGTAGGGGCTACACCTTC. This gives the protein CASSQPMGGSRGYTF.

This chain joins TRBV7-9 and TRBJ2-7; the match to TRBD1 covers 7 bases. This CDR3 contains 14 residues. J was trimmed by 1 base and V by 7 bases; bases with no gene match: 7. The germline V gene encodes CDR1 SEHNR and CDR2 FQNEAQ (reference sequence). This CDR3 is CASTLGGNSYEQYF. In DNA, the CDR3 is TGTGCCAGCACCCTAGGGGGCAATTCCTACGAGCAGTACTTC.

The J gene is TRBJ1-1, the V gene TRBV5-4; the match to TRBD1 covers 10 bases. In germline, CDR1 is SGHNT, CDR2 YYREEE (reference sequence). This CDR3 spans 17 amino acids. V shed 6 bases, J shed 3 bases, and the junction held 14 bases outside the gene matches. The CDR3 spells CASIPGQGGIGDTEAFF. The CDR3, as DNA: TGTGCCAGCATCCCCGGACAGGGGGGAATAGGGGACACTGAAGCTTTCTTT.

This clone was detected only a few times. This CDR3 is CASSPRWRDRDEQYF. The CDR3 DNA sequence: TGTGCCAGCTCACCACGGTGGAGGGATAGAGACGAGCAGTACTTC. This chain uses TRBV18 with TRBJ2-7; D is perhaps TRBD2 (6 bases). The CDR3 totals 15 residues. The ends were cut back, 1 base at V and 5 bases at J, with 15 bases in the middle. CDR1 and CDR2 (germline): KGHSH, LQKENI.

This chain connects TRBV2 to TRBJ1-5; D gene unclear. The V end lost 6 bases, the J end lost 7 bases, and 22 bases lay between the germline ends. This CDR3 comprises 16 residues. Germline V gives CDR1 SNHLY, CDR2 FYNNEI. The CDR3 protein is CASRLEDLTIRQPQHF. CDR3 sequence (DNA): TGTGCCAGCAGGCTAGAGGACTTAACAATCCGCCAGCCCCAGCATTTT. The full variable domain, in which reference TRBV2 and TRBJ1-5 provide the parts outside the CDR3, is EPEVTQTPSHQVTQMGQEVILRCVPISNHLYFYWYRQILGQKVEFLVSFYNNEISEKSEIFDDQFSVERPDGSNFTLKIRSTKLEDSAMYFCASRLEDLTIRQPQHFGDGTRLSIL.

This clone was seen only once. The chain carries TRBV24-1 and TRBJ2-7, with D possibly TRBD2 on 6 matching bases. V was trimmed by 6 bases and J by 6 bases, leaving 17 bases between them. The germline V gene encodes CDR1 KGHDR and CDR2 SFDVKD. This CDR3 region has 14 residues. The CDR3 sequence: CATSPRTGVGEQYF. DNA of the CDR3: TGTGCCACCAGTCCTCGTACGGGGGTAGGCGAGCAGTACTTC.

This clone appeared once. The chain joins TRBV6-5 to TRBJ2-7; tentatively, D is TRBD2 (7 bases). Deletions cut 5 bases from V and 2 bases from J, with 13 bases between. The germline gives CDR1 MNHEY, CDR2 SVGAGI. The CDR3 is made up of 14 amino acids. The CDR3 sequence: CASSRGGITYEQYF. The CDR3 DNA is TGTGCCAGCAGTAGGGGGGGCATCACCTACGAGCAGTACTTC.

The chain couples TRBV10-3 to TRBJ2-3; D perhaps matches TRBD1 (7 bases). Per germline, CDR1 ENHRY and CDR2 SYGVKD. The CDR3 has 14 amino acids. Deletions cut 2 bases from V and 5 bases from J, with 11 bases between. CDR3 protein: CAISEDREVDTQYF. Here the CDR3 DNA reads TGTGCCATCAGTGAGGACAGGGAGGTAGATACGCAGTATTTT.

This clone has just a few counts. This sequence joins TRBV6-5 and TRBJ2-1, with 8 bases lining up with TRBD2. Germline values: CDR1 MNHEY, CDR2 SVGAGI. Trimming at V came to 7 bases and at J to 6 bases, leaving 14 bases not matched to a gene. The CDR3 spans 16 residues. In nucleotides, the CDR3 is TGTGCCAGCACTCACTCGGGGGGGGGCGCGTCCAATGAGCAGTTCTTC. Amino acids: CASTHSGGGASNEQFF.

The J gene is TRBJ2-1, the V gene TRBV9; TRBD2 matches 8 bases. The CDR3 loop spans 16 amino acids. Germline loops: CDR1 SGDLS, CDR2 YYNGEE. V dropped 4 bases and J dropped 2; count of bases not matched to a gene: 8. The chain's CDR3 is CASSRSGTRAYNEQFF. For the CDR3, the DNA is TGTGCCAGCAGCAGATCCGGGACTAGAGCCTACAATGAGCAGTTCTTC.

The chain recombines TRBV27 with TRBJ2-1; possibly TRBD2 for D (6 bases). The CDR3 runs to 13 residues. V was shortened by 2 bases and J by 7 bases, with 9 bases between the two germline ends. Germline-derived CDR1 and CDR2 are MNHEY and SMNVEV (reference sequence). CDR3 DNA: TGTGCCAGCAGTTTAGGAGGGCGGAATGAGCAGTTCTTC. Translation gives CASSLGGRNEQFF.

This chain joins TRBV6-5 and TRBJ2-7; D perhaps matches TRBD2 (6 bases). Trimming removed 6 bases at V and 0 bases at J, with 12 bases between. The V gene's germline CDR1 is MNHEY and CDR2 SVGAGI. The CDR3 is 14 amino acids. CDR3 protein: CASRAMGGSYEQYF. CDR3 sequence (DNA): TGTGCCAGCAGGGCGATGGGGGGCTCCTACGAGCAGTACTTC.

The chain employs TRBV7-6 and TRBJ2-7; TRBD2 matches 9 bases. Germline V gene lookup returns CDR1 SGHVS and CDR2 FNYEAQ. The CDR3 runs 16 residues. The ends lost 6 bases at V and 3 bases at J; junction bases unmatched: 12. The CDR3 loop is CASSSRGSGSSYEQYF. The CDR3 DNA reads as TGTGCCAGCAGTTCACGGGGTAGCGGGAGTAGCTACGAGCAGTACTTC.

This rearrangement joins TRBV24-1 to TRBJ2-2; D might be TRBD2 (6 bases). The V end lost 8 bases, the J end lost 3 bases, and 21 bases lay between the germline ends. This CDR3 comprises 17 residues. From germline, CDR1 is KGHDR and CDR2 SFDVKD. The CDR3 spells CATNTNHPGLYTGELFF. For the CDR3, the DNA is TGTGCCACCAATACAAATCATCCGGGACTCTACACCGGGGAGCTGTTTTTT.

This clone was recorded only once. The chain couples TRBV19 to TRBJ2-1; possible D gene TRBD2, 5 bases. The CDR3 runs to 15 residues. Germline values: CDR1 LNHDA, CDR2 SQIVND (reference sequence). V dropped 8 bases and J dropped 6 bases, with 20 bases sitting between them. CDR3: CASQLGGLAGNEQFF. The CDR3 DNA reads as TGTGCCAGTCAACTGGGCGGGCTAGCTGGCAATGAGCAGTTCTTC.

The chain joins TRBV30 to TRBJ2-4; no firm D call. Between the trimmed V and J ends, which lost 1 base and 1 base, there was a span of 8 bases. The CDR3 consists of 14 residues. Germline V gives CDR1 GTSNPN, CDR2 SVGIG (reference sequence). CDR3 sequence reads: CAWSDLRAKNIQYF. DNA for the CDR3: TGTGCCTGGAGTGACCTCAGGGCCAAAAACATTCAGTACTTC.

The chain recombines TRBV18 with TRBJ1-4, with a tentative D call TRBD1 (5 bases). CDR3 length: 16 residues. Germline V lookup: CDR1 KGHSH, CDR2 LQKENI. The V end lost 6 bases, the J end lost 3 bases, and 17 bases lay between the germline ends. The CDR3 DNA sequence: TGTGCCAGCTCCCTTCGGGGGGAACGGGCTAATGAAAAACTGTTTTTT. Translating gives CASSLRGERANEKLFF.

This chain links TRBV11-2 with TRBJ2-1; TRBD2 agrees at 7 bases. This CDR3 contains 15 residues. Losses at the gene ends were 1 base for V and 7 bases for J; bases not matched to a gene: 7. Germline assignment: CDR1 SGHAT and CDR2 FQNNGV. This CDR3 is CASSLGAGTLNEQFF. In nucleotides, the CDR3 is TGTGCCAGCAGCTTAGGAGCGGGAACCCTGAATGAGCAGTTCTTC.

This clone appeared once. The chain couples TRBV30 to TRBJ1-3, with a tentative D call TRBD1 (6 bases). Trimming stripped 0 bases from V and 4 bases from J, with 13 bases between. CDR1 is GTSNPN and CDR2 is SVGIG in the germline V gene (reference sequence). There are 15 residues in the CDR3. The CDR3 DNA follows: TGTGCCTGGAGTGTACCAGGGGCGACGGGAAACACCATATATTTT. Amino acids: CAWSVPGATGNTIYF.

This clone was seen just once. V gene TRBV5-4 combines with J gene TRBJ1-5; TRBD1 agrees at 8 bases. CDR3 size: 14 residues. The V and J ends lost 4 bases and 4 bases, in that order; junction bases with no gene match: 4. The V gene's germline CDR1 is SGHNT and CDR2 YYREEE (reference sequence). As DNA, the CDR3 is TGTGCCAGCAGCACGCGGACAGGGAATCAGCCCCAGCATTTT. Translated: CASSTRTGNQPQHF.

Comments on this clone: Germline and junction disagree at one end, which may indicate a read error. This chain links TRBV2 with TRBJ2-1; 7 bases agree with TRBD2. The V gene's germline CDR1 is SNHLY and CDR2 FYNNEI. The length of the CDR3 is 12 residues. CDR3 in DNA: TGTGCCAGCAGTGAAAGGGCCGGGACTAAGGTCTTC. This sequence encodes CASSERAGTKVF.

The gene calls are TRBV11-2 and TRBJ2-7; tentative D call: TRBD1 (5 bases). V shed 2 bases and J shed 2 bases, with 10 bases lying between them. The CDR3 covers 14 residues. Germline V CDR1 and CDR2: SGHAT, FQNNGV. This CDR3 reads CASSLFQGPYEQYF. The CDR3 DNA sequence: TGTGCCAGCAGCTTATTCCAGGGCCCCTACGAGCAGTACTTC.

The sample holds a few counts of this clone. The rearrangement links TRBV2 to TRBJ2-3; 8 positions agree with TRBD2. Germline CDR1 SNHLY, CDR2 FYNNEI. The length of the CDR3 is 14 residues. Trimming cost V 7 bases and J 3 bases; bases outside gene matches: 6. The CDR3 loop is CASKGGRSTDTQYF. The DNA of the CDR3 is TGTGCCAGCAAGGGCGGGAGGTCTACAGATACGCAGTATTTT.

The DNA for the CDR3 is TGTGCCAGTAGTACGGAAGAGACCCAGTACTTC. Translated, it gives CASSTEETQYF. This rearrangement joins TRBV19 to TRBJ2-5; D gene unclear. Germline CDR1 reads LNHDA; CDR2 reads SQIVND (reference sequence). The CDR3 totals 11 residues. Trimming took 4 bases from V and 3 from J, leaving 3 bases between them.

The V and J genes are TRBV19 and TRBJ2-1, with unresolved D. The V end was cut by 2 bases, the J end by 5 bases, with 4 bases between. Germline CDR1 LNHDA, CDR2 SQIVND (reference sequence). This CDR3 spans 12 amino acids. The CDR3 spells CASSIPDNEQFF. The CDR3 nucleotides read TGTGCCAGTAGTATACCCGACAATGAGCAGTTCTTC.

This clone was seen a single time. The CDR3 nucleotides are TGCGCCAGCAGCCACCTCTCTGGGGCCAACGTCCTGACTTTC. Translated: CASSHLSGANVLTF. The chain has TRBV4-1 and TRBJ2-6; unclear D gene. This CDR3 is 14 amino acids long. CDR1 MGHRA and CDR2 YSYEKL come from the germline V gene. V was trimmed by 3 bases and J by 0 bases, leaving 3 bases between them.

The V gene is TRBV27, the J gene TRBJ2-1; 16 bases line up with TRBD2. V shed 6 bases and J 3 bases; nucleotides not matched to a gene: 14. Germline assignment: CDR1 MNHEY and CDR2 SMNVEV (reference sequence). This CDR3 comprises 20 residues. CDR3 sequence (DNA): TGTGCCAGCAGGTTTGGGTCCGGGACTAGCGGGAGGGGGGACTACAATGAGCAGTTCTTC. It encodes CASRFGSGTSGRGDYNEQFF.

This chain joins TRBV30 and TRBJ2-5; D is ambiguous. CDR3 length: 13 amino acids. The germline gives CDR1 GTSNPN, CDR2 SVGIG (reference sequence). V was shortened by 2 bases and J by 2 bases, with 9 bases between the two germline ends. The CDR3: CAWSRRLQETQYF. The CDR3 DNA reads as TGTGCCTGGAGTAGGCGGTTACAAGAGACCCAGTACTTC.

This clone is a singleton in its sample. The J gene is TRBJ2-2, the V gene TRBV7-2, with a tentative D call TRBD1 (5 bases). This CDR3 spans 16 amino acids. V was trimmed by 2 bases and J by 0 bases, leaving 10 bases between them. CDR1 and CDR2 from the germline V gene are SGHTA and FQGNSA. The CDR3 protein is CASSLRTRANTGELFF. The CDR3 DNA reads TGTGCCAGCAGCTTACGGACACGAGCGAACACCGGGGAGCTGTTTTTT.

The CDR3, as DNA: TGTGCCAGCAGTCCAGGGGGCAGGACAGGGTGGCAGCCCCAGCATTTT. Amino acid sequence: CASSPGGRTGWQPQHF. This chain uses TRBV28 with TRBJ1-5; 8 nucleotides align to TRBD1. Germline CDR1 is MDHEN and CDR2 is SYDVKM. There are 16 residues in the CDR3. J lost 7 bases, V lost 5 bases, and 13 bases had no gene match.

The rearrangement uses TRBV7-2 and TRBJ1-5, with D maybe TRBD1 (6 bases). The germline CDR1 and CDR2 sequences are SGHTA and FQGNSA. The CDR3 is 16 amino acids. V was shortened by 2 bases and J by 5 bases, with 16 bases between the two germline ends. CDR3 DNA sequence: TGTGCCAGCAGCTTAATCGGGTCCAGGGGTGATCAGCCCCAGCATTTT. Its translation: CASSLIGSRGDQPQHF.